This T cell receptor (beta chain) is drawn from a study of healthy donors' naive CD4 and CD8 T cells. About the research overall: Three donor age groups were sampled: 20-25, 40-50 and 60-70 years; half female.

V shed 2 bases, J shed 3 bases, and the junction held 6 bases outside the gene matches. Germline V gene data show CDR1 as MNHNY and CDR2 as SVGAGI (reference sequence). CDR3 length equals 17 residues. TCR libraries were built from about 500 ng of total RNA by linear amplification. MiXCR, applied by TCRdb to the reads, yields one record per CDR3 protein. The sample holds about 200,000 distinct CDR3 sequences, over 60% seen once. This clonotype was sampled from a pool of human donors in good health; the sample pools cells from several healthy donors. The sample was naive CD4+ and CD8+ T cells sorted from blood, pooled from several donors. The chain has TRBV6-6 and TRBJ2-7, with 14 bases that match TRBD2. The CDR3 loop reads CASSYGTSGGVGYEQYF. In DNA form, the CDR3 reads TGTGCCAGCAGTTACGGGACTAGCGGGGGAGTTGGCTACGAGCAGTACTTC.